These 13 T cell receptor beta chains were sequenced from one sample in a study of shared T cell receptors in the human thymus. Clones were read by immunoSEQ multiplex PCR, and TCRdb kept only the in-frame ones, dropping some. Of hundreds of thousands of clones in the sample, 70% to 80% are singletons; the top ten hold about 0.012%. This sample was also put to use in a study of human thymus T cells.

The sequenced material came from thymocytes. Receptors were obtained from a boy under two years old with a congenital heart defect.

This clone was seen a few times. V gene TRBV4-1 combines with J gene TRBJ2-2; 8 nucleotides agree with TRBD1. Germline V lookup: CDR1 MGHRA, CDR2 YSYEKL. The CDR3 has 17 residues. Unmatched junction bases numbered 12, after V lost 5 bases and J lost 4 bases. CDR3: CASSAPWQGAVTGELFF. As DNA, the CDR3 is TGCGCCAGCAGCGCCCCATGGCAGGGGGCGGTCACCGGGGAGCTGTTTTTT.

The chain has TRBV7-6 and TRBJ1-5; TRBD1 aligns across 8 bases. The CDR3 runs 15 residues. With V trimmed by 4 bases and J by 5 bases, 7 bases remained unmatched. The germline gives CDR1 SGHVS, CDR2 FNYEAQ. CDR3 region: CASSSDGTGDQPQHF. In DNA form, the CDR3 reads TGTGCCAGCAGCTCAGACGGGACAGGAGATCAGCCCCAGCATTTT.

V is TRBV28 and J is TRBJ1-5; the D gene is possibly TRBD1 (6 bases). V gave up 5 bases and J gave up 0 bases, with 11 bases separating them. Germline V lookup: CDR1 MDHEN, CDR2 SYDVKM. The CDR3 extends over 15 amino acids. CDR3 DNA sequence: TGTGCCAGCAGTGTCGACAGGTATAGCAATCAGCCCCAGCATTTT. It encodes CASSVDRYSNQPQHF. Full variable domain (missing parts from reference TRBV28 and TRBJ1-5): DVKVTQSSRYLVKRTGEKVFLECVQDMDHENMFWYRQDPGLGLRLIYFSYDVKMKEKGDIPEGYSVSREKKERFSLILESASTNQTSMYLCASSVDRYSNQPQHFGDGTRLSIL.

The chain joins TRBV27 to TRBJ2-1, with a weak D call TRBD2 (6 bases). Germline V lookup: CDR1 MNHEY, CDR2 SMNVEV (reference sequence). Deletions cut 3 bases from V and 4 bases from J, with 13 bases between. This CDR3 has 15 amino acids. CDR3: CASSLRPEGYNEQFF. Written as DNA, the CDR3 is TGTGCCAGCAGTTTGCGACCGGAGGGATACAATGAGCAGTTCTTC.

This chain's CDR3 is CASSLGGRYNEQFF. The CDR3 nucleotides are TGTGCCAGCAGCTTAGGGGGCAGGTACAATGAGCAGTTCTTC. The chain joins TRBV7-2 to TRBJ2-1; D is possibly TRBD1 (5 bases). V was clipped by 1 base and J by 4 bases, with 8 bases between them. The CDR3 loop spans 14 amino acids. CDR1 is SGHTA and CDR2 is FQGNSA in the germline V gene.

V and J are TRBV27 and TRBJ2-2; D may be TRBD2 (7 bases). The length of the CDR3 is 15 residues. Germline CDR1 reads MNHEY; CDR2 reads SMNVEV (reference sequence). Trimming cost V 3 bases and J 4 bases, with 12 bases left between them. The CDR3 DNA reads TGTGCCAGCAGTTTTCCGGGGGGCGGCACCGGGGAGCTGTTTTTT. Protein product: CASSFPGGGTGELFF.

The chain joins TRBV7-2 to TRBJ2-1; 7 positions agree with TRBD2. The CDR3 contains 16 residues. V gave up 3 bases and J gave up 9 bases; unmatched junction bases: 14. The germline gives CDR1 SGHTA, CDR2 FQGNSA. The chain's CDR3 is CASSFSLREGPGEQFF. CDR3 bases: TGTGCCAGCAGCTTCTCCTTAAGGGAGGGCCCCGGTGAGCAGTTCTTC.

The chain uses TRBV5-1 and TRBJ2-3; possibly TRBD1 for D (6 bases). The length of the CDR3 is 16 residues. V was cut by 0 bases and J by 2 bases, with 13 bases left in between. The germline V gene has CDR1 SGHRS and CDR2 YFSETQ. DNA for the CDR3: TGCGCCAGCAGCTTGGGGGGGACAACCTACACAGATACGCAGTATTTT. Amino acids: CASSLGGTTYTDTQYF.

The chain employs TRBV5-4 and TRBJ2-1, with 10 nucleotides matching TRBD2. The CDR3 extends over 14 amino acids. V was clipped by 2 bases and J by 8 bases; unmatched bases: 4. Germline V gene data show CDR1 as SGHNT and CDR2 as YYREEE (reference sequence). In DNA, the CDR3 is TGTGCCAGCAGCTTAGCGGGAGGGCCGGATGAGCAGTTCTTC. Translation: CASSLAGGPDEQFF.

V and J are TRBV7-9 and TRBJ1-2, with 12 bases aligning to TRBD1. Germline V gene lookup returns CDR1 SEHNR and CDR2 FQNEAQ (reference sequence). The V gene end was trimmed by 0 bases and the J gene end by 3 bases; junction bases not matched to a gene: 2. CDR3 length: 16 residues. CDR3 protein: CASSLAGDRGHYGYTF. The CDR3 nucleotides are TGTGCCAGCAGCTTAGCAGGGGACAGGGGGCACTATGGCTACACCTTC.

A few counts support this clone. The rearrangement uses TRBV30 and TRBJ2-1, with 7 nucleotides matching TRBD1. The ends lost 4 bases at V and 1 base at J; junction bases unmatched: 4. This CDR3 comprises 14 residues. Germline CDR1 and CDR2: GTSNPN and SVGIG (reference sequence). In DNA, the CDR3 is TGTGCCTGGACGGACAGGAGTTCCTACAATGAGCAGTTCTTC. It specifies CAWTDRSSYNEQFF.

This chain joins TRBV28 and TRBJ2-7; D may be TRBD2 (7 bases). The CDR3 consists of 13 residues. V was pared by 3 bases and J by 4 bases, with 10 bases between. The germline V gene encodes CDR1 MDHEN and CDR2 SYDVKM. The CDR3 nucleotides read TGTGCCAGCAGTTTCGGGGGGCTGTACGAGCAGTACTTC. Translation: CASSFGGLYEQYF.

The rearrangement uses TRBV5-6 and TRBJ2-7; 9 nucleotides align to TRBD2. This CDR3 region has 17 residues. Germline CDR1 and CDR2: SGHDT and YYEEEE. After removal of 4 bases from V and 3 bases from J, the junction contained 14 bases not matched to a gene. The CDR3 loop reads CASSPGGSGSTLYEQYF. CDR3 sequence (DNA): TGTGCCAGCAGCCCCGGTGGTAGCGGGAGCACACTCTACGAGCAGTACTTC.